The 11 T cell receptor beta chains presented below share a single source sample, sequenced in a study of cytomegalovirus exposure and HLA in healthy donors. The primer mix had 60 Vbeta and 13 Jbeta primers. Some clones are missing from TCRdb's copy, which holds only in-frame ones; the method was immunoSEQ multiplex PCR. The sample records tens of thousands of clones, around 76% being singletons. Sequencing was done on a sample of PBMCs. These receptors all come from a man in his forties in good health and CMV-seronegative.

The genes are TRBV27 and TRBJ1-1, with 8 bases identical to TRBD1. Germline-derived CDR1 and CDR2 are MNHEY and SMNVEV (reference sequence). CDR3 length: 15 amino acids. V was pared by 5 bases and J by 4 bases, with 9 bases of the junction left unmatched. The CDR3 sequence is CASSLAGGPGTEAFF. For the CDR3, the DNA is TGTGCCAGCAGTCTCGCAGGGGGCCCTGGCACTGAAGCTTTCTTT.

The CDR3 loop is CASSDGRALDPYEQYF. CDR3 DNA sequence: TGCGCCAGCAGTGACGGGCGGGCGTTGGATCCCTACGAGCAGTACTTC. The chain employs TRBV10-1 and TRBJ2-7, with D possibly TRBD2 on 5 matching bases. The CDR3 has 16 amino acids. Trimming removed 3 bases from V and 2 bases from J, with 17 bases in between. CDR1 and CDR2 from the germline V gene are WNHNN and SYGVQD (reference sequence).

The chain uses TRBV19 and TRBJ2-2, with a tentative D call TRBD2 (6 bases). V was clipped by 4 bases and J by 6 bases, with 27 bases between them. Germline CDR1 and CDR2: LNHDA and SQIVND (reference sequence). This CDR3 region has 19 residues. CDR3 sequence: CASSTTGNGGPPAPGELFF. In DNA, the CDR3 is TGTGCCAGTAGTACCACAGGAAACGGAGGGCCACCGGCCCCCGGGGAGCTGTTTTTT.

The V gene is TRBV5-1, the J gene TRBJ1-1; D may be TRBD1 (5 bases). The CDR3 contains 15 residues. CDR1 is SGHRS, CDR2 YFSETQ, per germline. V lost 0 bases, J lost 0 bases, and 9 bases lay in between. CDR3 DNA sequence: TGCGCCAGCAGCTTGGCAGGGAGGATGAACACTGAAGCTTTCTTT. Its protein product is CASSLAGRMNTEAFF.

In its sample, this clone was seen once. The rearrangement links TRBV29-1 to TRBJ2-3, with TRBD2 matching over 9 bases. CDR3 size: 14 residues. The germline gives CDR1 SQVTM, CDR2 ANQGSEA. Losses at the gene ends were 6 bases for V and 3 bases for J; bases not matched to a gene: 7. CDR3 region: CSVDSGRQTDTQYF. In DNA form, the CDR3 reads TGCAGCGTAGATAGCGGGAGACAAACAGATACGCAGTATTTT.

The J gene is TRBJ1-1, the V gene TRBV5-1; a possible D gene is TRBD1 (6 bases). The CDR3 runs to 14 residues. Germline CDR1 is SGHRS and CDR2 is YFSETQ. The V end was cut by 5 bases, the J end by 3 bases, with 14 bases between. CDR3 nucleotides: TGCGCCAGCAGTCGACCGGGGGGCTACACTGAAGCTTTCTTT. This translates into CASSRPGGYTEAFF. The full variable domain, with the rest looked up from reference TRBV5-1 and TRBJ1-1, is KAGVTQTPRYLIKTRGQQVTLSCSPISGHRSVSWYQQTPGQGLQFLFEYFSETQRNKGNFPGRFSGRQFSNSRSEMNVSTLELGDSALYLCASSRPGGYTEAFFGQGTRLTVV.

This clone was seen only a few times. An end of the junction differs from the germline gene, which may be a read error. CDR3 DNA: TGTGCCAGTAGTATAGGTTGGGGGGAGGATTGGAACAGTCAGTACTTC. It codes for CASSIGWGEDWNSQYF. The chain combines TRBV19 with TRBJ2-4, with a tentative D call TRBD2 (6 bases). CDR3 length: 16 amino acids. Germline values: CDR1 LNHDA, CDR2 SQIVND (reference sequence).

J is TRBJ2-2 and V is TRBV4-1; 7 positions agree with TRBD1. The junction had 6 bases not matched to a gene; V was cut back by 2 bases and J by 3 bases. The CDR3 sequence is 16 residues long. Germline assignment: CDR1 MGHRA and CDR2 YSYEKL. The CDR3 DNA follows: TGCGCCAGCAGCCAACCCGGGACAGAGTACACCGGGGAGCTGTTTTTT. Its protein product is CASSQPGTEYTGELFF.

The chain recombines TRBV14 with TRBJ1-2, with 7 bases that match TRBD1. From germline, CDR1 is SGHDN and CDR2 FVKESK. The CDR3 contains 13 residues. The junction had 4 bases not matched to a gene; V was cut back by 4 bases and J by 5 bases. The CDR3 sequence: CASSPSGGYGYTF. As DNA, the CDR3 is TGTGCCAGCAGCCCGTCAGGGGGTTATGGCTACACCTTC. The whole variable domain, remainder taken from reference TRBV14 and TRBJ1-2, is EAGVTQFPSHSVIEKGQTVTLRCDPISGHDNLYWYRRVMGKEIKFLLHFVKESKQDESGMPNNRFLAERTGGTYSTLKVQPAELEDSGVYFCASSPSGGYGYTFGSGTRLTVV.

The rearrangement joins TRBV28 to TRBJ2-1; TRBD2 agrees at 7 bases. Germline V gene lookup returns CDR1 MDHEN and CDR2 SYDVKM. The CDR3 sequence is 16 residues long. With 6 bases clipped from V and 4 bases from J, the junction kept 12 bases outside the gene matches. The CDR3: CASSPPLAVLYNEQFF. The CDR3 DNA follows: TGTGCCAGCAGCCCCCCGCTAGCGGTTCTATACAATGAGCAGTTCTTC.

The chain recombines TRBV9 with TRBJ2-2; TRBD2 might be the D (6 bases). V was trimmed by 4 bases and J by 5 bases, leaving 15 bases between them. This CDR3 contains 15 residues. Germline CDR1 is SGDLS and CDR2 is YYNGEE. CDR3 sequence (DNA): TGTGCCAGCAGCCCCCCTCTGGGGAGGACCGGGGAGCTGTTTTTT. Protein: CASSPPLGRTGELFF.